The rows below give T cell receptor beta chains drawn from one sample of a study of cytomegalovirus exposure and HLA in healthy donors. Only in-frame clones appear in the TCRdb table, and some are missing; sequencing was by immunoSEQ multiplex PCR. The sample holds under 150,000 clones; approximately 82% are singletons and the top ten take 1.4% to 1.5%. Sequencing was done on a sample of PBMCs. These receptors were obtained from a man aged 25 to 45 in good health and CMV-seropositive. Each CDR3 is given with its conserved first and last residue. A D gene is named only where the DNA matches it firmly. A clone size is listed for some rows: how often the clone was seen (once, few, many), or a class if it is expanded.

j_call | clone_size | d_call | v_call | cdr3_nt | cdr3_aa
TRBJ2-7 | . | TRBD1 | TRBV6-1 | TGTGTCAGCAGTTCGCCGGGACAGGGAACCTACGAGCAGTACTTC | CVSSSPGQGTYEQYF
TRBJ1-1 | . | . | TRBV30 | TGTGCCTGGAACAGGGCGATCTCCACATTTACCCCTGAAGACACTGAAGCTTTCTTT | CAWNRAISTFTPEDTEAFF
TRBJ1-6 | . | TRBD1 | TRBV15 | TGTGCCACCAGCAGAGATAGTAGCCAGGGGGATTCACCCCTCCACTTT | CATSRDSSQGDSPLHF
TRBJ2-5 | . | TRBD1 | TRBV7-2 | TGTGCCAGCAGCTTCCAAGCTCTCCGGGACAGAGAGACCCAGTACTTC | CASSFQALRDRETQYF
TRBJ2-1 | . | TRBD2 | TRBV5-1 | TGCGCCAGCAGCTTGGAACTAGCGGGAGGCGCTAACAATGAGCAGTTCTTC | CASSLELAGGANNEQFF
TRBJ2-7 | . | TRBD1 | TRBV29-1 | TGCAGCGTGGTTTCTCCGGGACAGGGGTACGAGCAGTACTTC | CSVVSPGQGYEQYF
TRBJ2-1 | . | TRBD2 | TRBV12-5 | TGTGCTAGTGGTTTGGTACCGGGGGGTAGAACCAATGAGCAGTTCTTC | CASGLVPGGRTNEQFF
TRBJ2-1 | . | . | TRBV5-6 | TGTGCCAGCAGCTTATCGAGGTTAAAGTTCTTC | CASSLSRLKFF
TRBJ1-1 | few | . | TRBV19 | TGTGCCAGTAGTATTGGTAACATGAACACTGAAGCTTTCTTT | CASSIGNMNTEAFF
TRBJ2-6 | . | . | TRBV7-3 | TGTGCCAGCAGCTTATGGGTAGACAGCTCCATCTCTGGGGCCAACGTCCTGACTTTC | CASSLWVDSSISGANVLTF
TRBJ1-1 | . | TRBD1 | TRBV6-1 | TGTGCCAGCACCCTCGACCCAGGGGGCACTGAAGCTTTCTTT | CASTLDPGGTEAFF
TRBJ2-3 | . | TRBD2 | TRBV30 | TGTGCCTTAGGGCGGGGGACCACAGATACGCAGTATTTT | CALGRGTTDTQYF
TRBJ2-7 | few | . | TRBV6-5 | TGTGCCAGCAGAGGAGGGTGGGCCTACGAGCAGTACTTC | CASRGGWAYEQYF
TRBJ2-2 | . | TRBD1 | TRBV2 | TGTGCCAGCAGTCCACAGGGGACCGGGGAGCTGTTTTTT | CASSPQGTGELFF
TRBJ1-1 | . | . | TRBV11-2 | TGTGCCAGCAGCTTAGAACCGGGTCGGACTGAAGCTTTCTTT | CASSLEPGRTEAFF
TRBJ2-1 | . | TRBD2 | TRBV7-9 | TGTGCCAGCAGCCAAATTAGCGGGGGAGATTACAATGAGCAGTTCTTC | CASSQISGGDYNEQFF
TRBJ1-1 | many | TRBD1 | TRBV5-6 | TGTGCCAGCAGCGTCCGGGACAGGATGAACACTGAAGCTTTCTTT | CASSVRDRMNTEAFF
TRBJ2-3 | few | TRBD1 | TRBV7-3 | TGTGCCAGCAGCCCCGGGACAGTCCGCACAGATACGCAGTATTTT | CASSPGTVRTDTQYF
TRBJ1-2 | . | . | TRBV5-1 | TGCGCCAGCAGCTTGGCCTCAGGGGATTCTAACTATGGCTACACCTTC | CASSLASGDSNYGYTF
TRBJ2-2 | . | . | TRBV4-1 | TGCGCCAGCAGCCAAGGGCAGGGGACGAACACCGGGGAGCTGTTTTTT | CASSQGQGTNTGELFF
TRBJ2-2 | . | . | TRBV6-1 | TGTGCCAGCAGTGCCAACTCAAGTCCCGGGGAGCTGTTTTTT | CASSANSSPGELFF
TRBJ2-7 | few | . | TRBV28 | TGTGCCAGCAGTCACGGACAAGGGGTCTACGAGCAGTACTTC | CASSHGQGVYEQYF
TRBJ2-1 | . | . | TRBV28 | TGTGCCAGCAGCCCCGGTGGCGGGGAGTCCTACAATGAGCAGTTCTTC | CASSPGGGESYNEQFF
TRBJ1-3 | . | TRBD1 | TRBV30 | TGTGCCTGGAGTGTGGGACAGGCTGGAAACACCATATATTTT | CAWSVGQAGNTIYF
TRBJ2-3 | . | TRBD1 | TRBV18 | TGTGCCAGCTCACAAACAGGGGGCACAGATACGCAGTATTTT | CASSQTGGTDTQYF
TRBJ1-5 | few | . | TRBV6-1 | TGTGCCAGCAGTGATTCATCTTGGAGTCAGCCCCAGCATTTT | CASSDSSWSQPQHF
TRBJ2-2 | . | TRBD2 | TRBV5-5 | TGTGCCAGCAGCAACCGACTAGCGGGAGGTAACGGGGAGCTGTTTTTT | CASSNRLAGGNGELFF
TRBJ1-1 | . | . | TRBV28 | TGTGCCAGCAGTTTAAGTGCCAGGACTGAAGCTTTCTTT | CASSLSARTEAFF
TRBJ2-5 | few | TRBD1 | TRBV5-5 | TGTGCCAGCAGCAAGCGCAGGGGGCAAGAGACCCAGTACTTC | CASSKRRGQETQYF
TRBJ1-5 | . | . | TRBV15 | TGTGCCACCAGCAGGGACAGTGATCAGCCCCAGCATTTT | CATSRDSDQPQHF
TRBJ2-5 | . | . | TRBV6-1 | TGTGCCAGCAGTGAAGCTGGGGGCAGGGGATTTAGGGAGACCCAGTACTTC | CASSEAGGRGFRETQYF
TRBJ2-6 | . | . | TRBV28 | TGTGCCAGCAGTCCGGGACTCTCTGGGGCCAACGTCCTGACTTTC | CASSPGLSGANVLTF
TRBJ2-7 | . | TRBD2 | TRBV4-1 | TGCGCCAGCAGACCGACTAGCGGGCGAACGGGGGAGCAGTACTTC | CASRPTSGRTGEQYF
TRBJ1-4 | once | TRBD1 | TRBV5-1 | TGCGCCAGCAGCTTGGAGGGACAGCCTAATGAAAAACTGTTTTTT | CASSLEGQPNEKLFF
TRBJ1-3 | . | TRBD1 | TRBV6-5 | TGTGCCAGCAGTTACCAGGGGGGCGGAAACACCATATATTTT | CASSYQGGGNTIYF
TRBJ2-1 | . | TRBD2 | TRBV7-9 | TGTGCCAGCAGCTTCCCGGGACTAGCTGGCAATGAGCAGTTCTTC | CASSFPGLAGNEQFF
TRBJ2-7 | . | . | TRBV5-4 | TGTGCCAGCAGCTTGGCCGACGAGCAGTACTTC | CASSLADEQYF
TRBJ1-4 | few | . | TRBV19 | TGTGCCAGTAGAGGGCCCGGGGTTTCGGGTAATGAAAAACTGTTTTTT | CASRGPGVSGNEKLFF
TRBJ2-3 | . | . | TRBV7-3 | TGTGCCAGCAGCTTATACGAGGGGGGGCCCACAGATACGCAGTATTTT | CASSLYEGGPTDTQYF
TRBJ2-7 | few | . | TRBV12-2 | TGTGCAAGTCGCTCCTTACTCCCACCTACCGAGGGACTAGCGGGATTCTACGAGCAGTACTTC | CASRSLLPPTEGLAGFYEQYF
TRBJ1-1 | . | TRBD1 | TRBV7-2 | TGTGCCAGCAGCGGGGACAGGGTGACTGAAGCTTTCTTT | CASSGDRVTEAFF
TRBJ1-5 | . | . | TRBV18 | TGTGCCAGCTCACCCCCAGGGGAACAGGTAGGCAATCAGCCCCAGCATTTT | CASSPPGEQVGNQPQHF
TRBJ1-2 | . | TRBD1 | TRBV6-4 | TGTGCCAGCAGTGACTGGGGACAGCCTCTCTATGGCTACACCTTC | CASSDWGQPLYGYTF
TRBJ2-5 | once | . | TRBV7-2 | TGTGCCAGCAGCTTAGCCCAGGGCTGGGGGACCCAGTACTTC | CASSLAQGWGTQYF